These T cell receptor beta chains were read from a single sample in a study of post-analysis software for immune sequencing data. Using its own MiXCR run on the PCR reads, TCRdb lists one record per CDR3 protein. The table includes about 680,000 distinct CDR3 sequences, 59% detected once. What was sequenced was blood. These receptors all come from a girl aged 2 to 9 with multiple sclerosis. CDR3s include the opening cysteine and the closing phenylalanine or tryptophan. The D gene is left open where the match is weak. Size tells how often a clone was seen (once, few, many) or the class of an expanded clone, and some rows leave it out.

size	J	D	V	length	CDR3	DNA
.	TRBJ2-3	TRBD2	TRBV12-5	18	CASGSRPLAGGGTDTQYF	TGTGCTAGTGGTTCGAGACCTCTAGCGGGGGGAGGCACAGATACGCAGTATTTT
few	TRBJ1-1	.	TRBV6-2/TRBV6-3	14	CASSYAGQSTEAFF	TGTGCCAGCAGTTACGCCGGACAGAGCACTGAAGCTTTCTTT
.	TRBJ2-3	TRBD2	TRBV7-9	16	CASSLELAGVTDTQYF	TGTGCCAGCAGCTTAGAGCTGGCGGGGGTGACAGATACGCAGTATTTT
few	TRBJ2-3	TRBD2	TRBV29-1	13	CSAWTSGSDTQYF	TGCAGCGCATGGACTAGCGGGAGTGATACGCAGTATTTT
.	TRBJ2-5	.	TRBV6-1	17	CASSEAGGVVVQETQYF	TGTGCCAGCAGTGAAGCGGGTGGAGTGGTGGTCCAAGAGACCCAGTACTTC
few	TRBJ2-1	TRBD2	TRBV20-1	16	CSSKTSGRGGYNEQFF	TGCAGTAGTAAGACTAGCGGGAGGGGAGGGTACAATGAGCAGTTCTTC
.	TRBJ1-2	.	TRBV3-1	13	CASSHGSNYGCTF	.
.	TRBJ2-7	TRBD1	TRBV4-1	14	CASSQGTGGNEQYF	TGCGCCAGCAGCCAAGGTACAGGGGGCAACGAGCAGTACTTC
.	TRBJ1-2	.	TRBV28	17	CASRGTPGLWGEGGYTF	TGTGCCAGCAGAGGGACCCCGGGACTGTGGGGAGAGGGTGGCTACACCTTC
few	TRBJ2-3	TRBD1	TRBV6-2/TRBV6-3	16	CASSSTGGGGTDTQYF	TGTGCCAGCAGTTCGACAGGGGGCGGAGGTACAGATACGCAGTATTTT
few	TRBJ2-4	.	TRBV9	11	CASSPSGRGYF	TGTGCCAGCAGCCCCTCGGGACGAGGGTACTTC